This TCR beta chain was recovered during a study of T cell repertoires in cytomegalovirus infection (dated by TCRdb to about 2019). As for the study more broadly: The HLA type of each donor mattered for the analysis, because public TCR beta signatures pointed to carriage of CMV infection along with the matching HLA type.

TCRdb records Illumina HiSeq 1500 as the sequencer. The public reads were run again by TCRdb, first through fastp at Q25 and then through MiXCR, and only productive beta chains were kept. Each record represents a unique CDR3 protein, reported with the most common genes and DNA among its rows. The sample has around 130,000 distinct CDR3 sequences on record, more than 20% of them singletons. The ten largest clones add up to 34% of the sample. The germline ends are 20 bases apart after V is trimmed by 5 bases and J by 3 bases. For CDR1 and CDR2, the germline V gene lists SGHTA and FQGNSA. The CDR3 goes from the cysteine to the phenylalanine over 16 residues. The CDR3 DNA has 48 bases and is translated from base 1. This clonotype has at least ten counts. Its antigen remains unidentified. The record has no base qualities; no much larger clone is one base away. General study outcomes and caveats: In both this cohort and an independent cohort of 352 donors, the cumulative frequency of public TCR beta family members distinguished carriers of CMV infection plus the relevant HLA type. The ex vivo response was dominated by HLA-C-restricted CMV-specific TCR beta clonotypes, which also provided the single most frequent clonotype in two of eight donors.

The chain links TRBV7-2 with TRBJ2-7; TRBD2 is perhaps the D gene, given 5 matching bases. This sequence was found in a human donor in good health (CMV status not recorded). Some clones in this sample may be carry-over from other donors' samples. The material sequenced was PBMCs, sequenced either directly or after in vitro stimulation (not recorded which). The nucleotide sequence reads TGTGCCAGCAGCCCCCTCGGAAGCGGCCCTCGCTACGAGCAGTACTTC. This gives the protein CASSPLGSGPRYEQYF.